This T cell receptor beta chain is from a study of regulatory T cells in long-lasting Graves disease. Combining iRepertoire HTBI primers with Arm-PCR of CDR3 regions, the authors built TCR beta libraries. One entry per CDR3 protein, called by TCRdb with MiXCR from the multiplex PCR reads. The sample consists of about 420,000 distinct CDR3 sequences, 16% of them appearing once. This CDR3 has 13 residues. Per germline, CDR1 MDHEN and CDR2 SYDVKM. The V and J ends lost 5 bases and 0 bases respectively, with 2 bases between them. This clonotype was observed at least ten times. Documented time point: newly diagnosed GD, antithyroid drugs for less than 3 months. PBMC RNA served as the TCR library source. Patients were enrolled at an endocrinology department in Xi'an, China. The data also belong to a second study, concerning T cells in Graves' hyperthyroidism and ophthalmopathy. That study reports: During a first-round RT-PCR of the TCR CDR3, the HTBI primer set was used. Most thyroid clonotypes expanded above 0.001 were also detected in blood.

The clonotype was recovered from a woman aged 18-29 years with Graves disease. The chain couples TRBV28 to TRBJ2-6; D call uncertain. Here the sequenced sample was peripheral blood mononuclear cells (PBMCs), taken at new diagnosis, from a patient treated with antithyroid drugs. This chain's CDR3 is CASSNSGANVLTF. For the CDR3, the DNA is TGTGCCAGCAGTAACTCTGGGGCCAACGTCCTGACTTTC.